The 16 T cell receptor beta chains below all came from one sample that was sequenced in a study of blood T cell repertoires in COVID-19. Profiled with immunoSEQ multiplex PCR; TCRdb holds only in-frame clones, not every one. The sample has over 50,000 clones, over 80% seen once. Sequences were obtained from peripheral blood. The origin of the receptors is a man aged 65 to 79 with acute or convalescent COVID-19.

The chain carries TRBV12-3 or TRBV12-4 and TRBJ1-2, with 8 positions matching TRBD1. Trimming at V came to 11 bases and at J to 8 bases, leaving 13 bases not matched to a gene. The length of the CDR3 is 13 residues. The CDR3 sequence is CAGNQDRANGYTF. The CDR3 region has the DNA TGTGCCGGCAACCAGGACAGGGCAAACGGCTACACCTTC.

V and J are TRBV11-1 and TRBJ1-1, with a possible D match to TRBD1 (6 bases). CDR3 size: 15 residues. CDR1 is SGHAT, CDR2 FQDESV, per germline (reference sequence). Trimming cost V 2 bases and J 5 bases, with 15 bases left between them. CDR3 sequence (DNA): TGTGCCAGCAGCTTAAGGGGGTTTGGGGGTACTGAAGCTTTCTTT. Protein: CASSLRGFGGTEAFF.

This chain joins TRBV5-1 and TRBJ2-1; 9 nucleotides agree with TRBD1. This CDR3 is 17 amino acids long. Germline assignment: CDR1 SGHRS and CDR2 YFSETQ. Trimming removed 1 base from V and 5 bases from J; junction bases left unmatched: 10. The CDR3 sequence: CASSLPKGTGPDNEQFF. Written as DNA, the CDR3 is TGCGCCAGCAGCTTGCCTAAGGGGACAGGGCCGGACAATGAGCAGTTCTTC.

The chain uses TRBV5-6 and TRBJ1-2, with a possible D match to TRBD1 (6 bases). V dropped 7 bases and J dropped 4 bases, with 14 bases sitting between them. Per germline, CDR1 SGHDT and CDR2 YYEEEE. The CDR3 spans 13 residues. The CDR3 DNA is TGTGCCAGCCAGCCCCCGACAGGCTATGGCTACACCTTC. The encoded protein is CASQPPTGYGYTF.

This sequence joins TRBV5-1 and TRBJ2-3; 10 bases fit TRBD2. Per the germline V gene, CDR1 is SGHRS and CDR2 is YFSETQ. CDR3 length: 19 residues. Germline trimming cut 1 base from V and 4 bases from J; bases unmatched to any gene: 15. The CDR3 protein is CASSLRVSGGTTASDTQYF. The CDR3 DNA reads TGCGCCAGCAGCTTGAGAGTTAGCGGGGGGACTACGGCTTCAGATACGCAGTATTTT. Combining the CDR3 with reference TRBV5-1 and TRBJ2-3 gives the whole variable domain KAGVTQTPRYLIKTRGQQVTLSCSPISGHRSVSWYQQTPGQGLQFLFEYFSETQRNKGNFPGRFSGRQFSNSRSEMNVSTLELGDSALYLCASSLRVSGGTTASDTQYFGPGTRLTVL.

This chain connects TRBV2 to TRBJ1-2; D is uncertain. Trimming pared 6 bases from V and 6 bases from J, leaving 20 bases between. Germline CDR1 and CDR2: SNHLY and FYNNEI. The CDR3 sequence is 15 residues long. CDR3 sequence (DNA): TGTGCCAGCAGAAATGGGCGGGGTAGAAAGGATGGCTACACCTTC. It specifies CASRNGRGRKDGYTF.

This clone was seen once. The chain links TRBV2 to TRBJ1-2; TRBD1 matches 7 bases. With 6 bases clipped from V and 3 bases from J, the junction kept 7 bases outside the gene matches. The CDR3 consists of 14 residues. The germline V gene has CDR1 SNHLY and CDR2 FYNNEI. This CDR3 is CASREDRTYYGYTF. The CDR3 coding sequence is TGTGCCAGCAGGGAGGACAGGACCTACTATGGCTACACCTTC.

DNA of the CDR3: TGCAGCGTTGAACCCTTTACAGGGGCGGGCTACACCTTC. This codes for CSVEPFTGAGYTF. The V and J genes are TRBV29-1 and TRBJ1-2; TRBD1 aligns across 7 bases. The CDR3 is made up of 13 amino acids. The germline V gene has CDR1 SQVTM and CDR2 ANQGSEA. V lost 2 bases, J lost 8 bases, and 8 bases stayed unmatched.

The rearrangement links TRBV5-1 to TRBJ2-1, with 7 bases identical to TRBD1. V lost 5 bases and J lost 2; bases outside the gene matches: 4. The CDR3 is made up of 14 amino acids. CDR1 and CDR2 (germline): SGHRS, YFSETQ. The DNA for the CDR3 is TGCGCCAGCAGACTCGGACAGGCCTACAATGAGCAGTTCTTC. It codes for CASRLGQAYNEQFF. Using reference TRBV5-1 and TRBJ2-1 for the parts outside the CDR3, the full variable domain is KAGVTQTPRYLIKTRGQQVTLSCSPISGHRSVSWYQQTPGQGLQFLFEYFSETQRNKGNFPGRFSGRQFSNSRSEMNVSTLELGDSALYLCASRLGQAYNEQFFGPGTRLTVL.

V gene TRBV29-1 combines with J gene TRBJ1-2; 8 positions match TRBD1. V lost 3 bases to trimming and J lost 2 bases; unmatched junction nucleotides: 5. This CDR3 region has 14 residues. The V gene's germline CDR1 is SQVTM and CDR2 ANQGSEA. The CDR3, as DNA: TGCAGCGTTGATCTAAGGACAGGGAACTATGGCTACACCTTC. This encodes CSVDLRTGNYGYTF. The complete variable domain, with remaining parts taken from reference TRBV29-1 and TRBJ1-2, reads SAVISQKPSRDICQRGTSLTIQCQVDSQVTMMFWYRQQPGQSLTLIATANQGSEATYESGFVIDKFPISRPNLTFSTLTVSNMSPEDSSIYLCSVDLRTGNYGYTFGSGTRLTVV.

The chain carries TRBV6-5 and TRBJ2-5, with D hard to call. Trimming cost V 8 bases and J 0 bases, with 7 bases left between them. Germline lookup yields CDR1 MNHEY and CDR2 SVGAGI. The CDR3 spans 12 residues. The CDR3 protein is CASVNYQETQYF. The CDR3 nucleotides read TGTGCCAGCGTTAACTACCAAGAGACCCAGTACTTC.

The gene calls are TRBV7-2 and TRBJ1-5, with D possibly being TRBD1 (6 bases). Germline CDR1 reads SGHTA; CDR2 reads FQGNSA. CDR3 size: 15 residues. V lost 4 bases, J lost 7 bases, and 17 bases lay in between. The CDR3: CASSYGTREGQPQHF. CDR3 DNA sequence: TGTGCCAGCAGCTATGGGACAAGGGAGGGCCAGCCCCAGCATTTT.

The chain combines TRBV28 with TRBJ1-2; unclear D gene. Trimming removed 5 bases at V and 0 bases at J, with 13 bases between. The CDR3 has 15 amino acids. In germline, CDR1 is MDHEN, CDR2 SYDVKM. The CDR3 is CASSAPSAANYGYTF. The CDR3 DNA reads TGTGCCAGCAGTGCCCCCTCAGCGGCTAACTATGGCTACACCTTC.

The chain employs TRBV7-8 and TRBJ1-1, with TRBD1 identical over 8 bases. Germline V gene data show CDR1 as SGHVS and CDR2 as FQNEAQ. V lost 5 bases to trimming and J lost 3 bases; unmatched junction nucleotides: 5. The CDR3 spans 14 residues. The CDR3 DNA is TGTGCCAGCAGCATACAGGGGGGGGACACTGAAGCTTTCTTT. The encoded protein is CASSIQGGDTEAFF. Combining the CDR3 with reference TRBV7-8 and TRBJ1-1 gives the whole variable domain GAGVSQSPRYKVAKRGQDVALRCDPISGHVSLFWYQQALGQGPEFLTYFQNEAQLDKSGLPSDRFFAERPEGSVSTLKIQRTQQEDSAVYLCASSIQGGDTEAFFGQGTRLTVV.

CDR3 protein: CASSQGQGGPGNTIYF. The CDR3 nucleotides read TGTGCCAGCAGCCAGGGACAGGGGGGACCTGGAAACACCATATATTTT. This chain connects TRBV5-4 to TRBJ1-3, with 11 bases identical to TRBD1. V was clipped by 4 bases and J by 2 bases; unmatched bases: 5. This CDR3 is 16 amino acids long. Per germline, CDR1 SGHNT and CDR2 YYREEE (reference sequence).

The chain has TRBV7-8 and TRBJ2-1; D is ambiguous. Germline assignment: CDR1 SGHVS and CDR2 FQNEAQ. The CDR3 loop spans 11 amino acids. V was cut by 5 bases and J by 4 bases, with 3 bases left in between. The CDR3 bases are TGTGCCAGCAGCCCATACAATGAGCAGTTCTTC. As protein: CASSPYNEQFF.